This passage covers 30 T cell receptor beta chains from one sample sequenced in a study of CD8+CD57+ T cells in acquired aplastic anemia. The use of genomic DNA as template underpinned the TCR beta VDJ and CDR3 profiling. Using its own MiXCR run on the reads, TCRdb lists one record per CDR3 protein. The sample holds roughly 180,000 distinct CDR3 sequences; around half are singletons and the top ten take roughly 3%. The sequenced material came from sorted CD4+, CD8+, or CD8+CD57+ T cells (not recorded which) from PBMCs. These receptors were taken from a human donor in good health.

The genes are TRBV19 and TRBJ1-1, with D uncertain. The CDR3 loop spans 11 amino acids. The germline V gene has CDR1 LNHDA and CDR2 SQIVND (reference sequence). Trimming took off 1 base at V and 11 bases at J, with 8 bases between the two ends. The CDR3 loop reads CASSIVTWAFF. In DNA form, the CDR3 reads TGTGCCAGTAGTATAGTGACATGGGCTTTCTTT.

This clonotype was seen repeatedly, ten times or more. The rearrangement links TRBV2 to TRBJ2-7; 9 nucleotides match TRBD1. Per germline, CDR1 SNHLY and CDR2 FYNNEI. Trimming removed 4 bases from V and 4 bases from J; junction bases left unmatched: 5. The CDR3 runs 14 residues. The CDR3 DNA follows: TGTGCCAGCAGTGTGTCCGGGACAGGGTACGAGCAGTACTTC. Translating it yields CASSVSGTGYEQYF.

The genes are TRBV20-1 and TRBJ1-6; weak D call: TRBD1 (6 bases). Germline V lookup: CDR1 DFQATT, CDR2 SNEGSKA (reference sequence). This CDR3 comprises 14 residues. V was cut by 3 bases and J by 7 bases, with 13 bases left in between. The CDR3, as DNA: TGCAGTGCTAGTCCAGGGGTGGGCAATTCACCCCTCCACTTT. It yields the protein CSASPGVGNSPLHF.

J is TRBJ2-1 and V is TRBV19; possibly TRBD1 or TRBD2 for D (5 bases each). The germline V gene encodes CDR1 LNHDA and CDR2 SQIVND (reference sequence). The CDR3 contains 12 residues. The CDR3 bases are TGTGCTTCAAACGAGGGGTTGGATGAGCAGTTCTTC. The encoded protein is CASNEGLDEQFF.

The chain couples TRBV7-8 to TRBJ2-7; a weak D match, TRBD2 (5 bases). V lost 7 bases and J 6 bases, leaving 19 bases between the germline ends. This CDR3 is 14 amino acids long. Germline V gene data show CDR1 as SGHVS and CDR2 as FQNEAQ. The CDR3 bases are TGTGCCAGCACTGTGGACTTTGGGTCTTTCGAGCAGTACTTC. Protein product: CASTVDFGSFEQYF.

Here the CDR3 reads CASSSRGSGRSYNEQFF. CDR3 nucleotides: TGTGCCAGCAGCTCCCGGGGGAGCGGGAGGTCCTACAATGAGCAGTTCTTC. The chain couples TRBV11-2 to TRBJ2-1; 9 positions agree with TRBD2. Germline V gene sequence: CDR1 SGHAT, CDR2 FQNNGV. This CDR3 region has 17 residues. Trimming at V came to 4 bases and at J to 1 base, leaving 8 bases not matched to a gene.

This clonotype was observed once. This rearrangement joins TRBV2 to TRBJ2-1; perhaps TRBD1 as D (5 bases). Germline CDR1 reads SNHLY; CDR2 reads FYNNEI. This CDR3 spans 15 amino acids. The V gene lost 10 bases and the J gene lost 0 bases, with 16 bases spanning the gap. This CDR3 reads CATRARRNSYNEQFF. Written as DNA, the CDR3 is TGTGCCACCAGGGCCCGGCGAAACTCCTACAATGAGCAGTTCTTC.

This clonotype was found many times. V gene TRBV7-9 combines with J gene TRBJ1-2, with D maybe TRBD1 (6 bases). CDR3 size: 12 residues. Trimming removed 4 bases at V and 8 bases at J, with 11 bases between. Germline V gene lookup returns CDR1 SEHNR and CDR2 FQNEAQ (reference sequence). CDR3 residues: CASSYEGGGYTF. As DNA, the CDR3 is TGTGCCAGCAGCTACGAGGGGGGCGGCTACACCTTC.

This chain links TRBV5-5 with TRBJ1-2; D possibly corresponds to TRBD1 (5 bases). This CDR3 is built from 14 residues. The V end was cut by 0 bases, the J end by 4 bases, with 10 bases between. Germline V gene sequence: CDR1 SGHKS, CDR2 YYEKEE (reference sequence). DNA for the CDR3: TGTGCCAGCAGCTTGGCCGGGACGGTCTATGGCTACACCTTC. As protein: CASSLAGTVYGYTF.

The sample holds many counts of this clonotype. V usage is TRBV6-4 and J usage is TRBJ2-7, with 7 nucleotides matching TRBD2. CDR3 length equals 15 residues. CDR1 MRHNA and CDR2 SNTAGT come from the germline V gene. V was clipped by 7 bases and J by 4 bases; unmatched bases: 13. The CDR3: CASIVSIGRPYEQYF. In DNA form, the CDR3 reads TGTGCCAGCATTGTCTCGATCGGGAGGCCTTACGAGCAGTACTTC.

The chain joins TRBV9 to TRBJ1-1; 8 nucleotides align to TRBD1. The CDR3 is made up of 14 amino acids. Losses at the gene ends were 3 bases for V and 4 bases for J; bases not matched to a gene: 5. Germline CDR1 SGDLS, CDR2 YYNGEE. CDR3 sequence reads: CASSETGAGTEAFF. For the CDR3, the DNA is TGTGCCAGCAGCGAGACAGGGGCGGGCACTGAAGCTTTCTTT.

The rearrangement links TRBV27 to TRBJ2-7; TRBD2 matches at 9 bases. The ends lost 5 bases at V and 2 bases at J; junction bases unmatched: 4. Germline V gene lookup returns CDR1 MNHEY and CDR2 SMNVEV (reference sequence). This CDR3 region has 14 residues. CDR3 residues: CASSLLAGTYEQYF. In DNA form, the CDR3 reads TGTGCCAGCAGTCTCCTAGCGGGGACCTACGAGCAGTACTTC.

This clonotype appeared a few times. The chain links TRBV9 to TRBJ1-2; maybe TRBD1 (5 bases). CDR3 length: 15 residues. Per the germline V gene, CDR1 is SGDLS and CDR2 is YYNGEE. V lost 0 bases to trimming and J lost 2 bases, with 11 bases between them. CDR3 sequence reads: CASSVGGAGNYGYTF. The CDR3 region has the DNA TGTGCCAGCAGCGTAGGAGGGGCCGGAAACTATGGCTACACCTTC. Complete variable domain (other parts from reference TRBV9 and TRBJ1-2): DSGVTQTPKHLITATGQRVTLRCSPRSGDLSVYWYQQSLDQGLQFLIQYYNGEERAKGNILERFSAQQFPDLHSELNLSSLELGDSALYFCASSVGGAGNYGYTFGSGTRLTVV.

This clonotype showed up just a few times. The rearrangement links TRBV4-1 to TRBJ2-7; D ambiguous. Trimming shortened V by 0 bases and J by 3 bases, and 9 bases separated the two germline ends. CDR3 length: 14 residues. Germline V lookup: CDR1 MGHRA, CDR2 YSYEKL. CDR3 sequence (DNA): TGCGCCAGCAGCCAAGAAGCCGTTCTCTACGAGCAGTACTTC. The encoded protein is CASSQEAVLYEQYF.

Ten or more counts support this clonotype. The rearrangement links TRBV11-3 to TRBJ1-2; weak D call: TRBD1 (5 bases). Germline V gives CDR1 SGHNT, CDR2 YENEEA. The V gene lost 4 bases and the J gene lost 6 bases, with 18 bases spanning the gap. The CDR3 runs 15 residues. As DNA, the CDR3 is TGTGCCAGCAGCTCCTCGGGACGGAGGATCCATGGCTACACCTTC. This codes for CASSSSGRRIHGYTF.

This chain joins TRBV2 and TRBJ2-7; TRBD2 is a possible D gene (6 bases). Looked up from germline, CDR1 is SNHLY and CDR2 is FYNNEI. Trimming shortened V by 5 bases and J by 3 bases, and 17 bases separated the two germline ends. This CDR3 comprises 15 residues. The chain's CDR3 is CASSYGTPGGYEQYF. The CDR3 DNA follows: TGTGCCAGCAGTTACGGGACCCCCGGGGGCTACGAGCAGTACTTC.

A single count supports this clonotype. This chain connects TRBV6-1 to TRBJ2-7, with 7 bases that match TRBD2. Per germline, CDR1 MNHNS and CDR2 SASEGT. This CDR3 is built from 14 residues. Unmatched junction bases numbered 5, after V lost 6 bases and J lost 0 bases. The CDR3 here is CASRGGIISYEQYF. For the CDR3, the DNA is TGTGCCAGCAGGGGAGGGATAATCTCCTACGAGCAGTACTTC.

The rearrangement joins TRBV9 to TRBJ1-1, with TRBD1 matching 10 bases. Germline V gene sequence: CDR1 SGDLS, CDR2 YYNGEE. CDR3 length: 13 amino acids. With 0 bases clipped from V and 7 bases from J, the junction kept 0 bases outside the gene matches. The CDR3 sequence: CASSVGDRGEAFF. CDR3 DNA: TGTGCCAGCAGCGTAGGGGACAGGGGTGAAGCTTTCTTT. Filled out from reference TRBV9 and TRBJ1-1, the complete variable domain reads DSGVTQTPKHLITATGQRVTLRCSPRSGDLSVYWYQQSLDQGLQFLIQYYNGEERAKGNILERFSAQQFPDLHSELNLSSLELGDSALYFCASSVGDRGEAFFGQGTRLTVV.

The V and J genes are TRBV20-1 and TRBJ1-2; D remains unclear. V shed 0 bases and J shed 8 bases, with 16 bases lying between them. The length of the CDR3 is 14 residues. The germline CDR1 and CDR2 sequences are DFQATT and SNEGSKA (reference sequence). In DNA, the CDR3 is TGCAGTGCTAGAGATCTGGGCGCAGGCGGCGGCTACACCTTC. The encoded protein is CSARDLGAGGGYTF.

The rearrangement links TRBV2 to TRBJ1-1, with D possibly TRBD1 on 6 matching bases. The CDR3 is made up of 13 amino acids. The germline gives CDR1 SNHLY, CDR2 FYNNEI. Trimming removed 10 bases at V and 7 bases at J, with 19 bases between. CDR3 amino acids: CATWGRGSDEAFF. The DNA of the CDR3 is TGTGCCACCTGGGGGCGGGGTAGCGATGAAGCTTTCTTT.

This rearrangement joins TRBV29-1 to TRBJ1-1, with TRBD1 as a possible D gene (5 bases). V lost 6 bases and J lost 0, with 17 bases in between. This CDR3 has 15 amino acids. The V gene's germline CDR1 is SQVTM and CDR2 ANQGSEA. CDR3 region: CSVAILRGLNTEAFF. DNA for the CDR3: TGCAGCGTCGCAATTCTTCGGGGGTTGAACACTGAAGCTTTCTTT.

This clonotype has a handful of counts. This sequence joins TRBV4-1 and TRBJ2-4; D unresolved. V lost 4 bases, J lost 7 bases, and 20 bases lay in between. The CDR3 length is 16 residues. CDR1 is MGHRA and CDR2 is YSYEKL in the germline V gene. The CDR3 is CASSPRMLAEGNIQYF. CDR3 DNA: TGCGCCAGCAGCCCGCGGATGTTGGCAGAAGGGAACATTCAGTACTTC.

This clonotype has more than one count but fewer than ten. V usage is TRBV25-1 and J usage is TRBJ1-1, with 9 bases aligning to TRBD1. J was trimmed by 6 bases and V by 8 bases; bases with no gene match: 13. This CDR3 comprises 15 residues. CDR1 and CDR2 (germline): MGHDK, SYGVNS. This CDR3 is CASRRSGQGQAEAFF. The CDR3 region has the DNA TGTGCCAGCCGCCGAAGTGGACAGGGGCAGGCTGAAGCTTTCTTT. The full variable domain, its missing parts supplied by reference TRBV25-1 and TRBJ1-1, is EADIYQTPRYLVIGTGKKITLECSQTMGHDKMYWYQQDPGMELHLIHYSYGVNSTEKGDLSSESTVSRIRTEHFPLTLESARPSHTSQYLCASRRSGQGQAEAFFGQGTRLTVV.

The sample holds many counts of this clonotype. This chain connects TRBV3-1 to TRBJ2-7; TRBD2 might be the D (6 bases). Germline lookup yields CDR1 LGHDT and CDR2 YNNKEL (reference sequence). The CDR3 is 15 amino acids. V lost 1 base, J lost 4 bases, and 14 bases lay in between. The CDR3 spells CASSQAAGRAYEQYF. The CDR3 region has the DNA TGTGCCAGCAGCCAAGCCGCCGGGAGAGCGTACGAGCAGTACTTC.

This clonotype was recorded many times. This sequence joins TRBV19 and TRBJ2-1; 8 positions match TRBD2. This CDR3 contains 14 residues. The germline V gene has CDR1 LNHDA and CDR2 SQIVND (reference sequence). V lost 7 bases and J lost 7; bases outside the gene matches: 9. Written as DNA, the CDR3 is TGTGCCAGTACCACCCCGGGACTAGTAAATGAGCAGTTCTTC. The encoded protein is CASTTPGLVNEQFF.

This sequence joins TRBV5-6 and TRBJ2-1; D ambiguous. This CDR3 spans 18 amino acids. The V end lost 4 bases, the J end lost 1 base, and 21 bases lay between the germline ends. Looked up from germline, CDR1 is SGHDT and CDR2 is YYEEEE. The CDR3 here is CASSHLPLGFESYNEQFF. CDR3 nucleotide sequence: TGTGCCAGCAGCCACCTACCCCTAGGTTTCGAATCCTACAATGAGCAGTTCTTC.

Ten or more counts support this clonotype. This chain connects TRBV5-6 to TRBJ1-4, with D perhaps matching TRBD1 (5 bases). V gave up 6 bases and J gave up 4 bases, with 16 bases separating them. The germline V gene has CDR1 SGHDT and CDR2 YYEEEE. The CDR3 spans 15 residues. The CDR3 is CASTFGAGLNEKLFF. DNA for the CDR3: TGTGCCAGCACATTCGGGGCGGGGCTTAATGAAAAACTGTTTTTT.

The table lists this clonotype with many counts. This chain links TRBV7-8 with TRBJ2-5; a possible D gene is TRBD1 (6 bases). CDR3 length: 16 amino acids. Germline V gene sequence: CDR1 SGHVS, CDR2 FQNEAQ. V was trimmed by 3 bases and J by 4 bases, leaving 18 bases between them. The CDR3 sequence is CASSFSVQGNRETQYF. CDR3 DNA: TGTGCCAGCAGCTTTAGCGTCCAGGGGAACAGAGAGACCCAGTACTTC.

The DNA for the CDR3 is TGCAGTGCTGCCGGTAGATATCCTAACGAGCAGTACTTC. Translating it yields CSAAGRYPNEQYF. V usage is TRBV20-1 and J usage is TRBJ2-7, with D unresolved. Germline assignment: CDR1 DFQATT and CDR2 SNEGSKA (reference sequence). The CDR3 extends over 13 amino acids. With 5 bases removed from V and 5 bases from J, the gap between germline ends came to 16 bases.

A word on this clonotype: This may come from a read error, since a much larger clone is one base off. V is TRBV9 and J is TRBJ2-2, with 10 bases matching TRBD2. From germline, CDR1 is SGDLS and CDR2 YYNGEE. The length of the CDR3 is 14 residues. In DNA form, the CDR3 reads TGTGCCAGCAGCACAGCGGGAGGGCCGAGGGAGCTGGTTTTT. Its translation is CASSTAGGPRELVF.